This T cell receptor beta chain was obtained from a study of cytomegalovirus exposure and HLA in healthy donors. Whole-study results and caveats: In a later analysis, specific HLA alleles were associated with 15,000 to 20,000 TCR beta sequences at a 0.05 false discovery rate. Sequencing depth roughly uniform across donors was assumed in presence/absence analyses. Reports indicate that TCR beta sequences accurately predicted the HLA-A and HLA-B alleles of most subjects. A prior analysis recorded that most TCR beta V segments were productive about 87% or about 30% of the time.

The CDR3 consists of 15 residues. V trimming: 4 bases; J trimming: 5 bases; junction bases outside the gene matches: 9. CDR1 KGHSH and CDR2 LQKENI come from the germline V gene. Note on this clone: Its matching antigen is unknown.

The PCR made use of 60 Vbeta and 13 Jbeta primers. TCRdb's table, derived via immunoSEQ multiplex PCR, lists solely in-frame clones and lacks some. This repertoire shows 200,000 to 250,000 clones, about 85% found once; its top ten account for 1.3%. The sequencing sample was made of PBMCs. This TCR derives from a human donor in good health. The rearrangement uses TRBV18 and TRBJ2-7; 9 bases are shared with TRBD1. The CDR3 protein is CASSLIGTGTHEQYF. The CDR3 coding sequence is TGTGCCAGCTCACTTATAGGGACAGGGACCCACGAGCAGTACTTC.